These 14 T cell receptor beta chains were all obtained from the same sample, sequenced in a study of blood T cell repertoires in COVID-19. The table came from immunoSEQ multiplex PCR; TCRdb's copy has only in-frame clones and leaves some out. The data show tens of thousands of clones, around nine tenths seen once. The material sequenced was peripheral blood. The receptors were gathered from a human donor in a cohort sampled during active COVID-19.

This chain joins TRBV11-2 and TRBJ1-1; D is unclear. The V end lost 0 bases, the J end lost 2 bases, and 10 bases lay between the germline ends. Germline V CDR1 and CDR2: SGHAT, FQNNGV. The CDR3 consists of 15 residues. The CDR3 spells CASSLDVAVNTEAFF. Here the CDR3 DNA reads TGTGCCAGCAGCTTAGATGTGGCGGTTAACACTGAAGCTTTCTTT.

The V and J genes are TRBV7-2 and TRBJ2-3, with 9 bases fitting TRBD2. The CDR3 runs 17 residues. Losses at the gene ends were 2 bases for V and 0 bases for J; bases not matched to a gene: 6. Germline CDR1 and CDR2: SGHTA and FQGNSA. The CDR3 sequence: CASSLSAGGPSTDTQYF. The CDR3 bases are TGTGCCAGCAGCTTATCAGCGGGAGGCCCTAGCACAGATACGCAGTATTTT.

V is TRBV6-5 and J is TRBJ2-3; D is ambiguous. V was pared by 6 bases and J by 0 bases, with 4 bases between. The CDR3 length is 12 residues. Per the germline V gene, CDR1 is MNHEY and CDR2 is SVGAGI. CDR3 in DNA: TGTGCCAGCAGGAGAAGCACAGATACGCAGTATTTT. Translating it yields CASRRSTDTQYF.

V and J are TRBV5-1 and TRBJ1-3, with D possibly TRBD1 on 6 matching bases. The CDR3 has 16 amino acids. V was clipped by 5 bases and J by 1 base, with 16 bases between them. Germline V gene data show CDR1 as SGHRS and CDR2 as YFSETQ. CDR3 sequence (DNA): TGCGCCAGCAGTGTTGCGGTGAGGGGGTCTGGAAACACCATATATTTT. Protein product: CASSVAVRGSGNTIYF.

The chain links TRBV6-5 to TRBJ1-1, with 7 bases fitting TRBD1. J lost 10 bases, V lost 2 bases, and 10 bases had no gene match. Looked up from germline, CDR1 is MNHEY and CDR2 is SVGAGI. The CDR3 extends over 14 amino acids. For the CDR3, the DNA is TGTGCCAGCAGTTACGACAGGGCTGTAGATATAGCTTTCTTT. It specifies CASSYDRAVDIAFF.

This clone has a single count. This chain links TRBV5-6 with TRBJ2-1; 7 nucleotides match TRBD2. Looked up from germline, CDR1 is SGHDT and CDR2 is YYEEEE. The CDR3 sequence is 16 residues long. The junction had 6 bases not matched to a gene; V was cut back by 0 bases and J by 3 bases. The CDR3 bases are TGTGCCAGCAGCTTGGGAGGGCTAGCGGTCTACAATGAGCAGTTCTTC. This translates into CASSLGGLAVYNEQFF.

The chain joins TRBV6-5 to TRBJ2-7; D is undetermined. The CDR3 loop spans 13 amino acids. Germline CDR1 is MNHEY and CDR2 is SVGAGI. The ends were cut back, 2 bases at V and 4 bases at J, with 9 bases in the middle. The DNA of the CDR3 is TGTGCCAGCAGTTACGGGCAGTTTTACGAGCAGTACTTC. Amino acids: CASSYGQFYEQYF.

The chain couples TRBV3-1 (or the pseudogene TRBV3-2) to TRBJ2-2, with 12 bases that match TRBD2. After removal of 4 bases from V and 0 bases from J, the junction contained 9 bases not matched to a gene. The CDR3 sequence is 19 residues long. CDR1 and CDR2 from the germline V gene are LGHDT and YNNKEL (reference sequence). The CDR3 nucleotides read TGTGCCAGCAGCCCCCAAGGACTAGCGGGACCGACGAACACCGGGGAGCTGTTTTTT. Its protein product is CASSPQGLAGPTNTGELFF.

The V gene is TRBV4-2, the J gene TRBJ2-1; D call uncertain. V was cut by 0 bases and J by 7 bases, with 10 bases left in between. Germline V gene sequence: CDR1 LGHNA, CDR2 YNFKEQ. The CDR3 loop spans 14 amino acids. The CDR3 spells CASSQDWRGNEQFF. Here the CDR3 DNA reads TGTGCCAGCAGCCAAGATTGGAGAGGAAATGAGCAGTTCTTC.

This chain joins TRBV19 and TRBJ1-1; 11 bases are a match to TRBD1. Germline V CDR1 and CDR2: LNHDA, SQIVND (reference sequence). The ends lost 5 bases at V and 1 base at J; junction bases unmatched: 6. The length of the CDR3 is 16 residues. The CDR3 nucleotides are TGTGCCAGTAGTGTACAAGGGACAGGGGGGAACACTGAAGCTTTCTTT. Translation: CASSVQGTGGNTEAFF.

By sample share, this clone is medium-sized (0.01 to 0.1%). The chain employs TRBV28 and TRBJ1-5, with 7 bases that match TRBD1. CDR3 length: 15 residues. Germline trimming cut 6 bases from V and 9 bases from J; bases unmatched to any gene: 14. CDR1 MDHEN and CDR2 SYDVKM come from the germline V gene. The CDR3 DNA reads as TGTGCCAGCAGCCAGACAGGGTTGGCACTGTGGCCCCAGCATTTT. Translating it yields CASSQTGLALWPQHF.

This sequence joins TRBV10-3 and TRBJ1-5, with a tentative D call TRBD1 (5 bases). CDR1 and CDR2 (germline): ENHRY, SYGVKD. V was pared by 8 bases and J by 5 bases, with 10 bases between. There are 12 residues in the CDR3. This chain's CDR3 is CAIGGGDQPQHF. The CDR3 DNA reads as TGTGCCATCGGCGGGGGAGATCAGCCCCAGCATTTT.

The chain has TRBV3-1 (or the pseudogene TRBV3-2) and TRBJ2-7; 8 bases are a match to TRBD1. This CDR3 has 14 amino acids. Germline CDR1 reads LGHDT; CDR2 reads YNNKEL (reference sequence). V was clipped by 1 base and J by 1 base; unmatched bases: 0. CDR3 nucleotides: TGTGCCAGCAGCCAAGGGACAGGGTCCTACGAGCAGTACTTC. As protein: CASSQGTGSYEQYF.

The chain joins TRBV28 to TRBJ1-2, with 8 bases that match TRBD1. After removal of 5 bases from V and 2 bases from J, the junction contained 13 bases not matched to a gene. Germline CDR1 reads MDHEN; CDR2 reads SYDVKM. The CDR3 extends over 17 amino acids. DNA of the CDR3: TGTGCCAGCAGTACTGATAGGACAGGGAGTGCCAACTATGGCTACACCTTC. Translating gives CASSTDRTGSANYGYTF.